This T cell receptor beta chain is drawn from a study of blood T cell repertoires in COVID-19 (dated by TCRdb to between 2020 and 2021). About the full investigation: Samples covering the acute and convalescent phases of COVID-19 were provided by collaborators in the United States, Italy and Spain. The prospective study material was composed of cDNA or gDNA derived from T cells, B-cell-depleted T cells, or PBMCs. Subjects who had been exposed to COVID-19, were actively infected with it, or had recovered from it provided the deeply sampled blood TCRbeta repertoires that made up the dataset. The repertoires were released in a freely available public database intended as a resource for research on the immune response to SARS-CoV-2. Samples were obtained from the ongoing ImmuneRACE study (first 160 participants) and from some 1,300 subjects provided by 6 global collaborators. A de-identified subject ID, COVID-19 status, age in years and sex were almost always included in the sample metadata. HLA class I and class II types, where available, came from metadata supplied by the sample provider rather than from assay-based typing. General conclusions and limits of the study: The amount of clinical and demographic metadata varied by source and participant and was provided uncurated.

V was cut back by 1 base and J by 9 bases, leaving a gap of 19 bases between them. CDR1 SGHAT and CDR2 FQNNGV are derived from the germline V gene. The CDR3 holds 16 amino acids from the cysteine to the phenylalanine. The sequence is cut down to CDR3 DNA, 48 bases in frame from base 1. TCRbeta CDR3 regions were amplified from genomic DNA using the immunoSEQ Assay, a bias-controlled multiplex PCR. The authors' pipeline ran thus. Nucleated cell counts per sample were estimated from amplification of reference gene primers within the assay. To quantify the absolute abundance of each unique TCRbeta CDR3 rearrangement, sequence reads were collapsed and filtered. For each sample, productive Simpson clonality was calculated as the square root of Simpson's diversity index over productive rearrangements. TCRdb mirrors the immuneACCESS table, restricted to in-frame sequences. Some clones are absent from its copies; in checked studies, under half trace to an unresolved V gene, and the reason for the others is unknown. The V and J calls and clone size are taken from that table; D and trimming were inferred from the DNA. In all, the sample holds around 13,000 clones, and around 83% of those were seen once. Approximately 25% of the sample is taken by the ten largest.

Whole blood was collected in K2EDTA tubes by collaborating institutions according to the institutions' own protocols. For TCRbeta analysis, collaborators shipped samples in one of three forms: frozen whole blood, isolated PBMCs, or DNA extracted from either of those sample types. Remarks on this clone: Its antigen is unknown. No base quality values were provided; no much bigger clone lies one nucleotide off.

Here the chain combines TRBV11-2 and TRBJ2-1, and perhaps TRBD1 as D gene, on 6 matching bases. The source material was peripheral blood. This clonotype was obtained from a man aged 35-49 years with active or convalescent COVID-19. The CDR3 loop reads CASSLVIPGARGEQFF. The DNA reads TGTGCCAGCAGCTTAGTCATTCCAGGGGCTAGGGGTGAGCAGTTCTTC.